This passage covers 14 T cell receptor beta chains from one sample sequenced in a study of blood T cell repertoires in COVID-19. Only in-frame clones appear in the TCRdb table, and some are missing; sequencing was by immunoSEQ multiplex PCR. The table lists nearly 55,000 clones, approximately 90% of them singletons. Source material: peripheral blood. These receptors all come from a woman aged 55-69 years with active or convalescent COVID-19.

The chain uses TRBV27 and TRBJ1-1, with D possibly matching TRBD1 (5 bases). Trimming took 1 base from V and 0 from J, leaving 24 bases between them. This CDR3 is built from 20 residues. The germline V gene has CDR1 MNHEY and CDR2 SMNVEV (reference sequence). The CDR3 region has the DNA TGTGCCAGCAGTTTATACGCCCTAGGCAGGGTCAGGGTGGTGAACACTGAAGCTTTCTTT. It yields the protein CASSLYALGRVRVVNTEAFF.

The chain uses TRBV21-1 and TRBJ1-2; the D call of TRBD1 is as the table states it, not checked on the DNA. TRBV21-1 is a pseudogene segment. There are 17 residues in the CDR3. The CDR3 DNA is TGTGCCAGCAGCGATCGGGACAGACCACTAGCTAACTATGGCTACACCTTC. It encodes CASSDRDRPLANYGYTF.

The V and J genes are TRBV18 and TRBJ1-6; D gene ambiguous. Looked up from germline, CDR1 is KGHSH and CDR2 is LQKENI. There are 14 residues in the CDR3. Trimming removed 3 bases from V and 7 bases from J, with 10 bases in between. CDR3 sequence: CASSPLGRNSPLHF. CDR3 coding DNA: TGTGCCAGCTCACCCCTTGGGCGAAATTCACCCCTCCACTTT. The whole variable domain, remainder taken from reference TRBV18 and TRBJ1-6, is NAGVMQNPRHLVRRRGQEARLRCSPMKGHSHVYWYRQLPEEGLKFMVYLQKENIIDESGMPKERFSAEFPKEGPSILRIQQVVRGDSAAYFCASSPLGRNSPLHFGNGTRLTVT.

The V and J genes are TRBV5-1 and TRBJ2-2; TRBD2 matches at 9 bases. Trimming removed 0 bases from V and 4 bases from J; junction bases left unmatched: 4. CDR1 is SGHRS and CDR2 is YFSETQ in the germline V gene. The CDR3 is 16 amino acids. CDR3 sequence reads: CASSLERLAVTGELFF. The CDR3 region has the DNA TGCGCCAGCAGCTTGGAGAGACTAGCGGTCACCGGGGAGCTGTTTTTT.

The genes are TRBV29-1 and TRBJ1-1; tentative D call: TRBD1 (5 bases). Germline V CDR1 and CDR2: SQVTM, ANQGSEA. V was pared by 1 base and J by 2 bases, with 17 bases between. The CDR3 has 16 amino acids. The CDR3 DNA is TGCAGCGTTGAAGCCTCCCGACAGTTAACAAACACTGAAGCTTTCTTT. This sequence encodes CSVEASRQLTNTEAFF.

The rearrangement links TRBV19 to TRBJ1-5; D gene uncertain. The CDR3 is 18 residues long. V was pared by 0 bases and J by 0 bases, with 15 bases between. CDR1 is LNHDA and CDR2 is SQIVND in the germline V gene (reference sequence). The CDR3 reads CASSIDLGGGNSNQPQHF. DNA of the CDR3: TGTGCCAGTAGTATAGATCTAGGCGGAGGCAATAGCAATCAGCCCCAGCATTTT.

The genes are TRBV2 and TRBJ2-1; 9 bases match TRBD1. Germline V lookup: CDR1 SNHLY, CDR2 FYNNEI. Trimming took 4 bases from V and 8 from J; bases not matched to a gene: 12. This CDR3 spans 16 amino acids. As DNA, the CDR3 is TGTGCCAGCAGTGGGGACAGGGCCGCTCTAGGGGATGAGCAGTTCTTC. Translation gives CASSGDRAALGDEQFF.

This chain joins TRBV5-1 and TRBJ2-1, with D possibly matching TRBD1 (5 bases). Germline assignment: CDR1 SGHRS and CDR2 YFSETQ. V gave up 4 bases and J gave up 4 bases, with 12 bases separating them. The CDR3 contains 14 residues. The CDR3 spells CASSLTTAYNEQFF. The CDR3 DNA reads as TGCGCCAGCAGCCTGACGACAGCATACAATGAGCAGTTCTTC. The full variable domain, with the rest looked up from reference TRBV5-1 and TRBJ2-1, is KAGVTQTPRYLIKTRGQQVTLSCSPISGHRSVSWYQQTPGQGLQFLFEYFSETQRNKGNFPGRFSGRQFSNSRSEMNVSTLELGDSALYLCASSLTTAYNEQFFGPGTRLTVL.

The chain joins TRBV6-4 to TRBJ2-3; D possibly corresponds to TRBD1 (7 bases). V dropped 2 bases and J dropped 1 base, with 10 bases sitting between them. The CDR3 has 15 residues. CDR1 and CDR2 from the germline V gene are MRHNA and SNTAGT. CDR3 DNA sequence: TGTGCCAGCAGTGACCAGGGGGGAGGCACAGATACGCAGTATTTT. It yields the protein CASSDQGGGTDTQYF.

This clone appeared a few times. The gene calls are TRBV6-5 and TRBJ1-5; a weak D match, TRBD1 (5 bases). The CDR3 has 15 residues. The V and J ends lost 2 bases and 0 bases respectively, with 8 bases between them. In germline, CDR1 is MNHEY, CDR2 SVGAGI. CDR3 coding DNA: TGTGCCAGCAGTTACGGAGGGGATAGCAATCAGCCCCAGCATTTT. Translating gives CASSYGGDSNQPQHF.

The V call is TRBV28, the J call TRBJ2-7; 12 bases are shared with TRBD2. Trimming at V came to 5 bases and at J to 7 bases, leaving 15 bases not matched to a gene. Per the germline V gene, CDR1 is MDHEN and CDR2 is SYDVKM. The CDR3 has 17 residues. CDR3 DNA: TGTGCCAGCAGTCCTTCATCAGAGACTAGCGGGGGAAGGGAGCAGTACTTC. Its translation is CASSPSSETSGGREQYF.

The V gene is TRBV30, the J gene TRBJ2-7; weak D call: TRBD2 (5 bases). The CDR3 sequence is 11 residues long. Trimming shortened V by 7 bases and J by 6 bases, and 13 bases separated the two germline ends. Germline V gene data show CDR1 as GTSNPN and CDR2 as SVGIG (reference sequence). The CDR3 loop reads CALRVLVEQYF. DNA for the CDR3: TGTGCCTTGCGGGTTCTCGTCGAGCAGTACTTC. Looking up the rest from reference TRBV30 and TRBJ2-7 gives the full variable domain: SQTIHQWPATLVQPVGSPLSLECTVEGTSNPNLYWYRQAAGRGLQLLFYSVGIGQISSEVPQNLSASRPQDRQFILSSKKLLLSDSGFYLCALRVLVEQYFGPGTRLTVT.

The V call is TRBV4-3, the J call TRBJ2-2; 13 positions agree with TRBD2. CDR3 size: 16 residues. The J segment lost 6 bases and the V segment lost 1 base, leaving 2 bases of the junction unmatched. Germline V gene lookup returns CDR1 LGHNA and CDR2 YSLEER. The CDR3 sequence is CASSQGTSGRPGELFF. In nucleotides, the CDR3 is TGCGCCAGCAGCCAAGGGACTAGCGGGAGACCCGGGGAGCTGTTTTTT.

In DNA form, the CDR3 reads TGTGCCAGCAGCTTAACCCCCCCCCGGGAGCAGTACTTC. This encodes CASSLTPPREQYF. This chain links TRBV7-2 with TRBJ2-7; D gene uncertain. CDR3 length: 13 amino acids. Germline V gives CDR1 SGHTA, CDR2 FQGNSA. V lost 2 bases and J lost 7, with 12 bases in between.